This TCR beta chain was sequenced in a study of response to subunit inactivated influenza vaccine. CDR3 length equals 12 residues. The V and J ends lost 2 bases and 7 bases respectively, with 6 bases between them. Each CDR3 protein is one row after TCRdb ran MiXCR on the RT-PCR reads. The top ten clones hold approximately 13% of a sample with 500,000 to 550,000 distinct CDR3 sequences, about 7.6% of them seen once. Study conclusions and caveats: With each seasonal influenza vaccination, the authors suggested, few new T cells are recruited.

At least ten counts were recorded for this clonotype. Its matching antigen is unknown. The receptor's source is a man between 50 and 75 years old who received an inactivated influenza vaccine. The chain uses TRBV12-3 or TRBV12-4 and TRBJ2-4; D is unclear. Sequencing used PBMCs from blood, obtained 23 to 25 months after vaccination. CDR3 region: CASSLWKNIQYF. The CDR3 DNA sequence: TGTGCCAGCAGTTTATGGAAGAACATTCAGTACTTC.